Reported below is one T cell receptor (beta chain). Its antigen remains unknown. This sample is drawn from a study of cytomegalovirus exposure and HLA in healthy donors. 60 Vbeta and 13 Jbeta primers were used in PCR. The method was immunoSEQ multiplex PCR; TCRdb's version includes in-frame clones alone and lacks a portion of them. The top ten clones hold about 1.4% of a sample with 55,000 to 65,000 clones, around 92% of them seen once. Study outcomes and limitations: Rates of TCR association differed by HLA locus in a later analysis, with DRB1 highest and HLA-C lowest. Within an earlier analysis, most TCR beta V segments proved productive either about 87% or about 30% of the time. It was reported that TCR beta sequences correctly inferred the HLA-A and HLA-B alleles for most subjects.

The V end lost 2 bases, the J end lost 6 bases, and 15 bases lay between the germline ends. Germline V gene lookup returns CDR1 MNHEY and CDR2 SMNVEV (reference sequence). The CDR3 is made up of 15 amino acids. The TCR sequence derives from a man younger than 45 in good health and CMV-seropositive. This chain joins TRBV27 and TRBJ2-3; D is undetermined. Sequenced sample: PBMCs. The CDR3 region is CASSLTRRRADTQYF. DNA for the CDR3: TGTGCCAGCAGTTTAACTCGCAGGCGTGCGGATACGCAGTATTTT.